This T cell receptor (beta chain) derives from a study of cytomegalovirus exposure and HLA in healthy donors. V dropped 4 bases and J dropped 4; count of bases not matched to a gene: 6. This CDR3 spans 15 amino acids. PCR primers comprised 60 Vbeta and 13 Jbeta primers. The data were produced by immunoSEQ multiplex PCR, yet TCRdb's version contains in-frame clones alone and is incomplete. This sample has 150,000 to 200,000 clones, with around 85% found just once. Whole-study results and caveats: A few V segments could not be told apart, such as TRBV6-2 and TRBV6-3, and were left out. As a later analysis revealed, the rate of TCR association differed by HLA locus, with DRB1 most and HLA-C fewest. The records held CMV serostatus as the only immune exposure information.

As to this clone: Its target is not known.

The sequence was collected from a man younger than 35 in good health and CMV-seronegative. This chain connects TRBV5-3 to TRBJ2-1, with TRBD1 matching 9 bases. TRBV5-3 is sorted into the ORF group, with uncertain function. The source material was PBMCs. The DNA for the CDR3 is TGTGCCAGAAGCCTCCGGGACAGGGTATACAATGAGCAGTTCTTC. This gives the protein CARSLRDRVYNEQFF.